The next 17 T cell receptor beta chains were all read from a single sample in a study of tumor and adjacent non-tumor tissue in lung cancer. Three rounds of nested PCR, following a modified ARM-PCR protocol, produced the TCRbeta library. MiXCR, applied by TCRdb to the multiplex PCR reads, yields one record per CDR3 protein. Of tens of thousands of distinct CDR3 sequences in the sample, roughly 72% were seen once. RNA was extracted from bulk tissue without any cell sorting. Sequenced material: lung tumor tissue. These TCRs come from a woman aged 40 to 50 with non-small cell lung cancer.

Of note for this clonotype: An end of the junction does not agree with germline; a read error may underlie this. The chain carries TRBV11-3 and TRBJ2-1, with unresolved D. Germline CDR1 is SGHNT and CDR2 is YENEEA. The CDR3 runs 14 residues. The CDR3 sequence is CASSEDGFYNGQFF. The CDR3 nucleotides are TGCGCCAGCAGTGAAGACGGGTTCTACAATGGGCAGTTCTTC.

This clonotype showed up just once. The conserved phenylalanine or tryptophan normally closing the CDR3 is absent here, so this likely arose from a read error. The limits of the CDR3 on the DNA are not certain, so only TCRdb's listed CDR3 is given. The chain is built from TRBV29-1 and TRBJ2-5; TRBD1 is the table's D call and was not checked against the DNA. Germline V gives CDR1 SQVTM, CDR2 ANQGSEA. With termini counted, the CDR3 has 15 amino acids. Here the CDR3 reads CSAEDRGKVGETQCS.

Concerning this clonotype: The junction departs from germline at one end; a sequencing error may be responsible. The chain carries TRBV28 and TRBJ2-7; D remains ambiguous. This CDR3 has 13 amino acids. CDR1 and CDR2 from the germline V gene are MDHEN and SYDVKM. DNA for the CDR3: TGTGCCAGCACTTTATGGGCCAAAGGCGAGCAGTACTTC. Translated: CASTLWAKGEQYF.

Comment on this clonotype: A junction boundary mismatches the germline segment, possibly from a read error. The chain employs TRBV11-3 and TRBJ1-1; tentatively, D is TRBD1 (5 bases). The CDR3 is made up of 13 amino acids. The V gene's germline CDR1 is SGHNT and CDR2 YENEEA. In nucleotides, the CDR3 is TGTGCCAGTACCCTGACAGCTAACACTGAAGCCTTCTTT. Protein: CASTLTANTEAFF.

Regarding this clonotype: This may arise from a read error, as a much more abundant clone is one base away. This chain links TRBV5-6 with TRBJ2-5, with D possibly called TRBD1 or TRBD2 (5 bases each). CDR3 length equals 13 residues. The germline V and J ends were trimmed by 4 bases and 4 bases, with 11 bases remaining between them. The germline V gene has CDR1 SGHDT and CDR2 YYEEEE. In DNA, the CDR3 is TGTGCCAGCAGCGGGGGAATTATAGAGACCCAGTACTTC. Protein: CASSGGIIETQYF.

On this clonotype itself: Germline and junction disagree at one end, which may indicate a read error. CDR3 in amino acids: CASREAGASTDMQYF. CDR3 coding DNA: TGTGCCAGCAGGGAAGCGGGAGCTAGCACAGATATGCAGTATTTT. V usage is TRBV13 and J usage is TRBJ2-3; TRBD2 matches 8 bases. Germline V gene sequence: CDR1 PRHDT, CDR2 FYEKMQ (reference sequence). The CDR3 contains 15 residues. The full variable domain, its missing parts supplied by reference TRBV13 and TRBJ2-3, is AAGVIQSPRHLIKEKRETATLKCYPIPRHDTVYWYQQGPGQDPQFLISFYEKMQSDKGSIPDRFSAQQFSDYHSELNMSSLELGDSALYFCASREAGASTDMQYFGPGTRLTVL.

Details on this clonotype: A junction boundary mismatches the germline segment, possibly from a read error. The chain is built from TRBV5-1 and TRBJ2-3; D perhaps matches TRBD1 (6 bases). This CDR3 region has 19 residues. Germline CDR1 is SGHRS and CDR2 is YFSETQ. As DNA, the CDR3 is TGTGCCAGCAACCTCAGCCGAAGTGGCAGGGGTAGGGGCACAGATACGCAGTATTTT. It translates to CASNLSRSGRGRGTDTQYF.

The table lists this clonotype with a count of one. A junction boundary mismatches the germline segment, possibly from a read error. The chain has TRBV11-2 and TRBJ2-1; 7 bases line up with TRBD2. Looked up from germline, CDR1 is SGHAT and CDR2 is FQNNGV. The CDR3 is 15 amino acids. The CDR3, as DNA: TGTGTCAGCAGCATGCGGCTAGCGGCTCACAATGAACAGTTCTTC. This encodes CVSSMRLAAHNEQFF.

Of note for this clonotype: Because it lacks the conserved phenylalanine or tryptophan at the end, this CDR3 is likely a read error. The chain joins TRBV11-2 to TRBJ2-6; a possible D gene is TRBD2 (5 bases). The CDR3 contains 14 residues. Germline V CDR1 and CDR2: SGHAT, FQNNGV. In nucleotides, the CDR3 is TGTGTCAGCGGCCCCGCTGCTGGGGCCAACGTCCTGACTCTC. Encoded protein: CVSGPAAGANVLTL.

About this clonotype itself: The CDR3 does not close with the conserved phenylalanine or tryptophan, likely indicating a read error. V usage is TRBV6-5 and J usage is TRBJ1-2, with TRBD1 matching 7 bases. The J segment lost 2 bases and the V segment lost 6 bases, leaving 9 bases of the junction unmatched. The CDR3 has 15 residues. Germline V gives CDR1 MNHEY, CDR2 SVGAGI. This chain's CDR3 is CASSRPRTGNYGYTL. CDR3 coding DNA: TGTGCCAGCAGCCGTCCCAGGACAGGAAACTATGGCTACACCCTC.

In this sample, this clonotype turned up once. Germline and junction disagree at one end, which may indicate a read error. V is TRBV12-3 or TRBV12-4 and J is TRBJ2-7; 10 bases are shared with TRBD1. CDR3 length: 23 amino acids. The DNA for the CDR3 is TGTACCAGCAGTTCGGGACAGGGGTGGAATATACCCGAAAAATCAAACGACCGATACGAGCATTACTTC. Protein product: CTSSSGQGWNIPEKSNDRYEHYF.

In regard to this clonotype: At one boundary the junction diverges from the germline segment, which might be a read error. The V gene is TRBV6-1, the J gene TRBJ2-7, with D possibly TRBD2 on 5 matching bases. The CDR3 sequence is 13 residues long. Germline CDR1 reads MNHNS; CDR2 reads SASEGT. The CDR3 DNA reads TGTGTCAGCGTCGGAGGCAGCTCCTACGAGAAGTACTTC. It codes for CVSVGGSSYEKYF.

Points on this clonotype: A read error may produce the germline difference seen at one junction end. The chain joins TRBV5-6 to TRBJ2-2, with D unclear. Germline V gene lookup returns CDR1 SGHDT and CDR2 YYEEEE. The CDR3 has 14 amino acids. CDR3 amino acids: CANSLTGPTGELFF. As DNA, the CDR3 is TGTGCCAACAGCCTGACCGGACCCACCGGGGAGCTGTTTTTT. Filled out from reference TRBV5-6 and TRBJ2-2, the complete variable domain reads DAGVTQSPTHLIKTRGQQVTLRCSPKSGHDTVSWYQQALGQGPQFIFQYYEEEERQRGNFPDRFSGHQFPNYSSELNVNALLLGDSALYLCANSLTGPTGELFFGEGSRLTVL.

Comment on this clonotype: Since a much larger clone is just one base distant, this may be a read error. The chain recombines TRBV20-1 with TRBJ2-7, with D maybe TRBD1 (5 bases). The V gene's germline CDR1 is DFQATT and CDR2 SNEGSKA (reference sequence). Between the trimmed V and J ends, which lost 6 bases and 7 bases, there was a span of 19 bases. The CDR3 has 13 residues. Here the CDR3 DNA reads TGCAGTGCCAGGACACGGATCTGGGGTGAGCAGTACTTC. This codes for CSARTRIWGEQYF.

About this clonotype: One end of the junction does not line up with germline, which may come from a read error. The V and J genes are TRBV5-1 and TRBJ2-7, with a tentative D call TRBD2 (5 bases). CDR3 size: 14 residues. In germline, CDR1 is SGHRS, CDR2 YFSETQ. Written as DNA, the CDR3 is TGCGCCGGCAGCTCGGGCCTAGCTCCTTACGAGCAGTACTTC. Protein product: CAGSSGLAPYEQYF.

This clonotype was observed a few times. This clone may be a read error of a much larger clone one base away. The chain is built from TRBV5-4 and TRBJ2-5; D unclear. The CDR3 loop spans 14 amino acids. Germline V lookup: CDR1 SGHNT, CDR2 YYREEE (reference sequence). CDR3 in amino acids: CASSLRVYQETRYF. CDR3 in DNA: TGTGCCAGCAGCTTGAGGGTCTACCAAGAGACCCGGTACTTC.

Remarks on this clonotype: At one end the junction does not follow the germline gene, possibly because of a read error. CDR3 coding DNA: TGTGCCAGCAACTTGATAGGTCAGAAAGGGATCCAGTACTTC. Its translation is CASNLIGQKGIQYF. The chain employs TRBV5-6 and TRBJ2-5, with D unresolved. CDR1 SGHDT and CDR2 YYEEEE come from the germline V gene. The CDR3 is 14 residues long.